Below are 27 T cell receptor beta chains sequenced from a single sample in a study of regulatory T cells in long-lasting Graves disease. Arm-PCR with iRepertoire HTBI primers amplified the CDR3 regions for these TCR beta libraries. TCRdb called the multiplex PCR reads again in MiXCR, with one record for every CDR3 protein. The sample shows around 300,000 distinct CDR3 sequences, around 21% of them seen only once. Time point: persistent/refractory GD, antithyroid drugs over 5 years with positive TRAb. The authors made the TCR library using RNA they extracted from PBMCs. This sample comprised peripheral blood mononuclear cells (PBMCs), obtained when the disease was refractory, from a patient treated with antithyroid drugs. The receptor source for this set is a female donor with Graves disease.

The J gene is TRBJ2-2, the V gene TRBV30; D may be TRBD1 or TRBD2 (5 bases each). This CDR3 is built from 14 residues. Trimming took 1 base from V and 6 from J, leaving 12 bases between them. CDR1 and CDR2 (germline): GTSNPN, SVGIG (reference sequence). CDR3 in DNA: TGTGCCTGGAGTGCCGGGGCCTTCGCCGGGGAGCTGTTTTTT. Its translation: CAWSAGAFAGELFF. Full variable domain (remainder filled in from reference TRBV30 and TRBJ2-2): SQTIHQWPATLVQPVGSPLSLECTVEGTSNPNLYWYRQAAGRGLQLLFYSVGIGQISSEVPQNLSASRPQDRQFILSSKKLLLSDSGFYLCAWSAGAFAGELFFGEGSRLTVL.

This clonotype was seen at least ten times. The chain combines TRBV6-2 or TRBV6-3 with TRBJ1-2; TRBD1 is a possible D gene (6 bases). The CDR3 loop spans 13 amino acids. V lost 0 bases to trimming and J lost 6 bases, with 8 bases between them. Per germline, CDR1 MNHEY and CDR2 SVGEGT. This CDR3 reads CASSYSDRNGYTF. The DNA for the CDR3 is TGTGCCAGCAGTTACTCGGACAGAAATGGCTACACCTTC.

The V call is TRBV12-3 or TRBV12-4, the J call TRBJ2-2; 16 bases align to TRBD2. V was clipped by 4 bases and J by 4 bases; unmatched bases: 3. The CDR3 runs to 17 residues. Here the CDR3 DNA reads TGTGCCAGCAGTTCGGGACTAGCGGGAGGGGGCACCGGGGAGCTGTTTTTT. It encodes CASSSGLAGGGTGELFF.

This clonotype was found many times. The chain recombines TRBV7-2 with TRBJ2-7, with 9 bases that match TRBD1. Germline assignment: CDR1 SGHTA and CDR2 FQGNSA. V was pared by 5 bases and J by 6 bases, with 14 bases of the junction left unmatched. The CDR3 consists of 16 residues. The CDR3 coding sequence is TGTGCCAGCAGCGCCGTAGTGGCGGACAGGGGCTCCGAGCAGTACTTC. Translating it yields CASSAVVADRGSEQYF.

The sample holds many counts of this clonotype. The V gene is TRBV20-1, the J gene TRBJ2-7; either TRBD1 or TRBD2 may supply D (5 bases each). Trimming cost V 0 bases and J 4 bases, with 7 bases left between them. CDR3 length: 12 amino acids. Looked up from germline, CDR1 is DFQATT and CDR2 is SNEGSKA (reference sequence). CDR3 in DNA: TGCAGTGCTAGAGATGGGGGATACGAGCAGTACTTC. Amino acid sequence: CSARDGGYEQYF.

This clonotype was seen many times. The J gene is TRBJ1-2, the V gene TRBV7-9; 8 bases are shared with TRBD1. V lost 2 bases and J lost 5; bases outside the gene matches: 4. The germline V gene encodes CDR1 SEHNR and CDR2 FQNEAQ (reference sequence). This CDR3 has 14 residues. CDR3 coding DNA: TGTGCCAGCAGCTTAAAGGGACAGGAATATGGCTACACCTTC. Amino acids: CASSLKGQEYGYTF.

This clonotype appeared a few times. This chain links TRBV12-3 or TRBV12-4 with TRBJ2-3; D call uncertain. The CDR3 is 13 amino acids. Trimming took 2 bases from V and 2 from J, leaving 5 bases between them. CDR3 nucleotide sequence: TGTGCCAGCAGTTTATGGGACACAGATACGCAGTATTTT. It is translated as CASSLWDTDTQYF.

This clonotype showed up just a few times. The gene calls are TRBV29-1 and TRBJ2-2, with D perhaps TRBD2 (5 bases). Per the germline V gene, CDR1 is SQVTM and CDR2 is ANQGSEA. CDR3 length equals 14 residues. Trimming took off 3 bases at V and 0 bases at J, with 8 bases between the two ends. The CDR3 region has the DNA TGCAGCGTTGAGGAGCGGACGAACACCGGGGAGCTGTTTTTT. As protein: CSVEERTNTGELFF.

This clonotype was detected only a few times. DNA of the CDR3: TGTGCCAGCAGCGCACAAACAGGGCTTTTTTCACCCCTCCACTTT. Amino acid sequence: CASSAQTGLFSPLHF. This rearrangement joins TRBV7-9 to TRBJ1-6; possibly TRBD1 for D (6 bases). Germline V gives CDR1 SEHNR, CDR2 FQNEAQ (reference sequence). This CDR3 spans 15 amino acids. Trimming shortened V by 5 bases and J by 9 bases, and 17 bases separated the two germline ends.

This clonotype was seen more than once but under ten times. V usage is TRBV7-2 and J usage is TRBJ2-7, with D perhaps TRBD1 (5 bases). CDR1 and CDR2 from the germline V gene are SGHTA and FQGNSA. V shed 5 bases and J shed 3 bases, with 14 bases lying between them. The CDR3 length is 14 residues. The CDR3 here is CASSPRLGHYEQYF. In nucleotides, the CDR3 is TGTGCCAGCAGCCCCCGCTTAGGACACTACGAGCAGTACTTC.

This clonotype was seen a handful of times. This sequence joins TRBV4-3 and TRBJ2-5; D unresolved. In germline, CDR1 is LGHNA, CDR2 YSLEER. This CDR3 contains 14 residues. Deletions cut 0 bases from V and 1 base from J, with 6 bases between. Written as DNA, the CDR3 is TGCGCCAGCAGCCAAGAGTTCCTCCAAGAGACCCAGTACTTC. Protein product: CASSQEFLQETQYF.

This clonotype was picked up many times. The chain combines TRBV7-2 with TRBJ2-5; 15 positions agree with TRBD2. This CDR3 has 17 amino acids. J gave up 5 bases and V 8 bases, and 12 bases lay outside the gene matches. The germline V gene has CDR1 SGHTA and CDR2 FQGNSA. CDR3 nucleotide sequence: TGTGCCAGCCGCGGACTAGCGGGAGGGCCGTATGGGGAGACCCAGTACTTC. Its protein product is CASRGLAGGPYGETQYF.

The rearrangement links TRBV7-2 to TRBJ2-1; TRBD2 matches at 11 bases. The ends lost 5 bases at V and 5 bases at J; junction bases unmatched: 8. Germline V gene sequence: CDR1 SGHTA, CDR2 FQGNSA. The CDR3 is 16 residues long. In nucleotides, the CDR3 is TGTGCCAGCAGCAAGGGACTAGCGGAGGAAAACAATGAGCAGTTCTTC. Encoded protein: CASSKGLAEENNEQFF.

This clonotype occurred many times. This chain uses TRBV6-1 with TRBJ1-2; no clear D. Germline CDR1 and CDR2: MNHNS and SASEGT. V was clipped by 2 bases and J by 6 bases, with 10 bases between them. The CDR3 runs to 13 residues. CDR3 protein: CASSEYEKDGYTF. CDR3 in DNA: TGTGCCAGCAGTGAATACGAGAAGGATGGCTACACCTTC.

This clonotype has more than one count but fewer than ten. The gene calls are TRBV7-2 and TRBJ2-7; 12 bases map to TRBD2. The CDR3 length is 14 residues. The V gene's germline CDR1 is SGHTA and CDR2 FQGNSA. V gave up 4 bases and J gave up 6 bases; unmatched junction bases: 4. The CDR3 DNA reads as TGTGCCAGCAGCTCTACTAGCGGGAGGCTCGAGCAGTACTTC. Its translation is CASSSTSGRLEQYF.

The gene calls are TRBV11-1 and TRBJ2-3; 10 nucleotides agree with TRBD2. V shed 2 bases, J shed 5 bases, and the junction held 10 bases outside the gene matches. This CDR3 region has 17 residues. The germline CDR1 and CDR2 sequences are SGHAT and FQDESV (reference sequence). DNA for the CDR3: TGTGCCAGCAGCTTAATGCGTCTAGCGGGAGAGCAAGATACGCAGTATTTT. As protein: CASSLMRLAGEQDTQYF.

This clonotype has a count of ten or more. This chain joins TRBV30 and TRBJ2-5; TRBD1 agrees at 8 bases. The CDR3 contains 13 residues. V was clipped by 4 bases and J by 7 bases; unmatched bases: 8. Germline CDR1 reads GTSNPN; CDR2 reads SVGIG (reference sequence). The DNA of the CDR3 is TGTGCCTGGACTATACCCGGGACAGGGACCCAGTACTTC. This gives the protein CAWTIPGTGTQYF.

This clonotype turned up a few times. V gene TRBV29-1 combines with J gene TRBJ1-5; no reliable D call. CDR3 length: 14 amino acids. Germline V gene lookup returns CDR1 SQVTM and CDR2 ANQGSEA. The V end lost 7 bases, the J end lost 8 bases, and 21 bases lay between the germline ends. In nucleotides, the CDR3 is TGCAGCGCCCTGGAGGCGGGTGAGGGTAAGCCCCAGCATTTT. Translation: CSALEAGEGKPQHF.

This clonotype was detected ten times or more. V and J are TRBV7-2 and TRBJ1-5; D perhaps matches TRBD1 (6 bases). V was shortened by 3 bases and J by 0 bases, with 9 bases between the two germline ends. The CDR3 runs 15 residues. Germline CDR1 and CDR2: SGHTA and FQGNSA. The CDR3 protein is CASSFQGTSNQPQHF. In DNA form, the CDR3 reads TGTGCCAGCAGCTTCCAGGGGACTAGCAATCAGCCCCAGCATTTT.

The table lists this clonotype with many counts. CDR3 amino acids: CSAKPANYGYTF. Here the CDR3 DNA reads TGCAGTGCTAAGCCAGCTAACTATGGCTACACCTTC. The chain recombines TRBV20-1 with TRBJ1-2; D is unresolved. With 4 bases removed from V and 0 bases from J, the gap between germline ends came to 6 bases. CDR1 is DFQATT and CDR2 is SNEGSKA in the germline V gene (reference sequence). The CDR3 totals 12 residues.

This clonotype was seen many times. This chain connects TRBV6-2 or TRBV6-3 to TRBJ1-5; unclear D gene. The CDR3 length is 13 residues. V was clipped by 5 bases and J by 7 bases, with 12 bases between them. Germline lookup yields CDR1 MNHEY and CDR2 SVGEGT. CDR3: CASSRSVEQPQHF. In nucleotides, the CDR3 is TGTGCCAGCAGTCGTTCAGTGGAGCAGCCCCAGCATTTT.

V is TRBV5-1 and J is TRBJ2-5; 10 bases are shared with TRBD2. Trimming took 0 bases from V and 3 from J; bases not matched to a gene: 2. The CDR3 is 15 residues long. From germline, CDR1 is SGHRS and CDR2 YFSETQ. CDR3 nucleotides: TGCGCCAGCAGCTTGGTCCTAGCGGGAGAAGAGACCCAGTACTTC. This codes for CASSLVLAGEETQYF.

This clonotype was observed a few times. The rearrangement joins TRBV7-2 to TRBJ2-5, with 12 bases matching TRBD2. V shed 2 bases and J 5 bases; nucleotides not matched to a gene: 6. Germline CDR1 and CDR2: SGHTA and FQGNSA. This CDR3 comprises 16 residues. The DNA of the CDR3 is TGTGCCAGCAGCTTAAGGCTAGCGGGAGGGCCGGAGACCCAGTACTTC. Its protein is CASSLRLAGGPETQYF.

The rearrangement links TRBV6-2 or TRBV6-3 to TRBJ2-7; D is undetermined. Germline V CDR1 and CDR2: MNHEY, SVGEGT. The CDR3 runs 12 residues. Trimming cost V 5 bases and J 4 bases, with 9 bases left between them. The CDR3 nucleotides read TGTGCCAGCAGTAGAAATGTATACGAGCAGTACTTC. It is translated as CASSRNVYEQYF.

This chain joins TRBV15 and TRBJ1-5, with D possibly being TRBD1 (6 bases). V dropped 1 base and J dropped 3 bases, with 10 bases sitting between them. Germline V lookup: CDR1 LNHNV, CDR2 YYDKDF (reference sequence). CDR3 length: 15 residues. The CDR3 bases are TGTGCCACCAGCAGAGGGGGGGGCCCCAATCAGCCCCAGCATTTT. Translation gives CATSRGGGPNQPQHF.

This clonotype was observed many times. The J gene is TRBJ2-7, the V gene TRBV28, with D possibly matching TRBD1 (6 bases). This CDR3 contains 13 residues. CDR1 is MDHEN, CDR2 SYDVKM, per germline. V dropped 6 bases and J dropped 2 bases, with 11 bases sitting between them. The CDR3 region is CASSRDNPYEQYF. The CDR3 DNA reads TGTGCCAGCAGCCGGGACAATCCCTACGAGCAGTACTTC.

This clonotype was recorded a few times. The CDR3 DNA reads TGTGCCAGCAATACAGGGGGCCGCTTGATGGAAGAGACCCAGTACTTC. Protein: CASNTGGRLMEETQYF. The V and J genes are TRBV2 and TRBJ2-5, with 9 nucleotides matching TRBD1. CDR3 length equals 16 residues. Germline CDR1 and CDR2: SNHLY and FYNNEI. V was clipped by 7 bases and J by 3 bases; unmatched bases: 12.